This T cell receptor beta chain stems from a study of blood T cells in healthy people across ages. This clonotype showed up just a few times. The use of a sample-barcoded 5' primer and a J-beta primer mix characterized a second PCR of roughly 7 to 11 cycles. From each sample, at least 2.5 million paired-end reads containing CDR3 were obtained. TCRdb reanalysed the 5' RACE reads using MiXCR and keeps one entry per CDR3 protein. This table has some 710,000 distinct CDR3 sequences, over 20% appearing once. This CDR3 has 16 residues. Source material: blood. The rearrangement joins TRBV12-3 or TRBV12-4 to TRBJ2-1, with 7 bases fitting TRBD2. The J call may be mistaken, given a closer DNA end match to TRBJ2-5. This clonotype originated in an older man in good health. The CDR3 loop is CASSSTRRGDEVTQYF. As DNA, the CDR3 is TGTGCCAGCAGCTCGACAAGACGGGGGGATGAGGTGACCCAGTACTTC.